Each of the 21 T cell receptor beta chains below was sequenced from the same sample in a study of identical twins. MiXCR, run by TCRdb on the 5' RACE reads, gives a single entry per CDR3 protein. There are 450,000 or so distinct CDR3 sequences in the sample; over 12% occur only once, and about 0.52% lies in the top ten. The same data also contributed to another study, on yellow fever vaccine responses in identical twins.

Sequenced input: CD4+ T cells sorted from blood. The origin of the receptors is a woman under 30 in good health.

The rearrangement uses TRBV2 and TRBJ2-1, with TRBD2 matching over 7 bases. V gave up 7 bases and J gave up 10 bases; unmatched junction bases: 19. Germline V CDR1 and CDR2: SNHLY, FYNNEI. The CDR3 has 16 amino acids. DNA of the CDR3: TGTGCCAGCACCGAGGGGACGAGGACGGGGAGGGGAGAGCAGTTCTTC. As protein: CASTEGTRTGRGEQFF.

This clonotype was observed a handful of times. This chain connects TRBV21-1 to TRBJ2-7; the D call in the table, TRBD1, was not verified against the DNA. TRBV21-1 corresponds to a pseudogene. The CDR3 contains 16 residues. CDR3 in amino acids: CASGIPTQGAIYEQYF. The CDR3 DNA follows: TGTGCCAGCGGTATCCCCACACAGGGGGCGATCTACGAGCAGTACTTC.

This clonotype occurred a few times. The gene calls are TRBV16 and TRBJ2-7; D is undetermined. Germline V gives CDR1 KGHSY, CDR2 FQNENV. Trimming left V 4 bases short and J 1 base short, with 20 bases between. The CDR3 is made up of 17 amino acids. This CDR3 reads CASSPLSLSLKSYEQYF. CDR3 DNA sequence: TGTGCCAGCAGCCCCCTCTCCCTAAGCCTCAAATCCTACGAGCAGTACTTC.

The chain links TRBV9 to TRBJ2-6; weak D call: TRBD1 (5 bases). Looked up from germline, CDR1 is SGDLS and CDR2 is YYNGEE. The CDR3 runs to 16 residues. Trimming pared 3 bases from V and 0 bases from J, leaving 10 bases between. CDR3 loop: CASSDFRASGANVLTF. In DNA form, the CDR3 reads TGTGCCAGCAGCGACTTCAGGGCCTCTGGGGCCAACGTCCTGACTTTC.

The table lists this clonotype with a few counts. The chain couples TRBV13 to TRBJ2-2; 9 nucleotides align to TRBD1. The V and J ends lost 5 bases and 7 bases, in that order; junction bases with no gene match: 2. Germline V gene lookup returns CDR1 PRHDT and CDR2 FYEKMQ (reference sequence). The CDR3 has 13 residues. The CDR3 here is CASSQDRGGELFF. CDR3 DNA sequence: TGTGCCAGCAGCCAGGACAGGGGCGGGGAGCTGTTTTTT. Full variable domain (rest looked up from reference TRBV13 and TRBJ2-2): AAGVIQSPRHLIKEKRETATLKCYPIPRHDTVYWYQQGPGQDPQFLISFYEKMQSDKGSIPDRFSAQQFSDYHSELNMSSLELGDSALYFCASSQDRGGELFFGEGSRLTVL.

This clonotype was seen a handful of times. This chain joins TRBV5-1 and TRBJ2-3; D possibly corresponds to TRBD1 (5 bases). Per the germline V gene, CDR1 is SGHRS and CDR2 is YFSETQ. The CDR3 consists of 17 residues. Trimming pared 3 bases from V and 1 base from J, leaving 18 bases between. The CDR3 DNA reads TGCGCCAGCAGCTCTGACAGCATCTCCTGGGGCACAGATACGCAGTATTTT. As protein: CASSSDSISWGTDTQYF.

This clonotype was counted a few times. V and J are TRBV9 and TRBJ2-1, with D tentatively TRBD1 or TRBD2 (7 bases each). CDR1 is SGDLS and CDR2 is YYNGEE in the germline V gene. The CDR3 sequence is 15 residues long. With 0 bases removed from V and 9 bases from J, the gap between germline ends came to 16 bases. In nucleotides, the CDR3 is TGTGCCAGCAGCGTAGAGCCCAGGGGGGGGGCTGAGCAGTTCTTC. Protein: CASSVEPRGGAEQFF.

This clonotype was counted a few times. The rearrangement joins TRBV3-1 to TRBJ1-6; no reliable D call. V lost 0 bases and J 9 bases, leaving 12 bases between the germline ends. This CDR3 comprises 15 residues. Germline V gene sequence: CDR1 LGHDT, CDR2 YNNKEL (reference sequence). The DNA for the CDR3 is TGTGCCAGCAGCCAAGAAAGCAGAGGAGCTTCACCCCTCCACTTT. Encoded protein: CASSQESRGASPLHF.

There are many counts of this clonotype. The rearrangement uses TRBV15 and TRBJ2-2, with 9 bases lining up with TRBD2. Trimming cost V 1 base and J 6 bases; bases outside gene matches: 12. Germline CDR1 is LNHNV and CDR2 is YYDKDF (reference sequence). The CDR3 runs to 18 residues. The CDR3 sequence: CATSRAPLMAGGAGELFF. The CDR3 DNA follows: TGTGCCACCAGCAGAGCCCCTCTGATGGCGGGAGGGGCCGGGGAGCTGTTTTTT.

The chain recombines TRBV14 with TRBJ2-3, with TRBD2 matching 7 bases. The CDR3 runs 16 residues. Germline V CDR1 and CDR2: SGHDN, FVKESK. V gave up 0 bases and J gave up 5 bases; unmatched junction bases: 8. Here the CDR3 reads CASSQDTGSGIDTQYF. CDR3 in DNA: TGTGCCAGCAGCCAAGATACGGGGAGCGGGATAGATACGCAGTATTTT.

V usage is TRBV7-3 and J usage is TRBJ1-1; weak D call: TRBD1 (5 bases). The CDR3 spans 16 residues. CDR1 and CDR2 from the germline V gene are SGHTA and FQGTGA. V lost 5 bases, J lost 5 bases, and 21 bases lay in between. The CDR3 reads CASSRNQGVGFTEAFF. The CDR3 coding sequence is TGTGCCAGCAGCCGAAATCAGGGTGTCGGCTTTACTGAAGCTTTCTTT. Looking up the rest from reference TRBV7-3 and TRBJ1-1 gives the full variable domain: GAGVSQTPSNKVTEKGKYVELRCDPISGHTALYWYRQSLGQGPEFLIYFQGTGAADDSGLPNDRFFAVRPEGSVSTLKIQRTERGDSAVYLCASSRNQGVGFTEAFFGQGTRLTVV.

This clonotype was seen a few times. The V gene is TRBV7-2, the J gene TRBJ1-6; D remains unclear. The CDR3 sequence is 14 residues long. CDR1 SGHTA and CDR2 FQGNSA come from the germline V gene. Trimming took off 1 base at V and 8 bases at J, with 9 bases between the two ends. The CDR3 DNA sequence: TGTGCCAGCAGCTTAGGGACCTTGGATTCACCCCTCCACTTT. It encodes CASSLGTLDSPLHF.

The V call is TRBV29-1, the J call TRBJ2-2; TRBD1 matches 7 bases. V lost 7 bases and J lost 1; bases outside the gene matches: 6. CDR3 length: 14 amino acids. The germline gives CDR1 SQVTM, CDR2 ANQGSEA. The CDR3 coding sequence is TGCAGCGCTGCAGGGGGAGTGAACACCGGGGAGCTGTTTTTT. It is translated as CSAAGGVNTGELFF.

In this sample, this clonotype turned up a few times. The gene calls are TRBV6-2 or TRBV6-3 and TRBJ2-1; 13 bases are a match to TRBD2. V lost 6 bases and J lost 5; bases outside the gene matches: 7. The CDR3 has 16 residues. Germline-derived CDR1 and CDR2 are MNHEY and SVGEGT. In nucleotides, the CDR3 is TGTGCCAGCAGACAACTAGCGGGAGGGTTCCACAATGAGCAGTTCTTC. Its translation is CASRQLAGGFHNEQFF.

This clonotype was detected a few times. This chain uses TRBV10-3 with TRBJ2-7; 7 nucleotides agree with TRBD2. The CDR3 contains 15 residues. CDR1 is ENHRY and CDR2 is SYGVKD in the germline V gene. J was trimmed by 1 base and V by 1 base; bases with no gene match: 4. The CDR3 is CAISEWEGRSYEQYF. The CDR3 bases are TGTGCCATCAGTGAGTGGGAGGGCCGGTCCTACGAGCAGTACTTC.

This clonotype has more than one count but fewer than ten. V usage is TRBV20-1 and J usage is TRBJ2-7; TRBD2 agrees at 7 bases. The CDR3 covers 16 residues. Germline-derived CDR1 and CDR2 are DFQATT and SNEGSKA (reference sequence). V was pared by 0 bases and J by 0 bases, with 8 bases of the junction left unmatched. CDR3 sequence reads: CSARDIQRGSSYEQYF. The CDR3 DNA follows: TGCAGTGCTAGAGATATTCAGCGGGGAAGCTCCTACGAGCAGTACTTC.

V gene TRBV29-1 combines with J gene TRBJ2-5; the D is unclear. Trimming left V 3 bases short and J 7 bases short, with 12 bases between. CDR3 length: 12 amino acids. Germline CDR1 SQVTM, CDR2 ANQGSEA. Here the CDR3 reads CSVDGLLGTQYF. DNA for the CDR3: TGCAGCGTTGATGGGCTTTTAGGGACCCAGTACTTC.

The V gene is TRBV7-9, the J gene TRBJ2-5, with 8 bases identical to TRBD2. V was pared by 0 bases and J by 5 bases, with 5 bases of the junction left unmatched. The CDR3 totals 15 residues. The germline V gene encodes CDR1 SEHNR and CDR2 FQNEAQ (reference sequence). The chain's CDR3 is CASSLASGVLETQYF. In DNA, the CDR3 is TGTGCCAGCAGCTTAGCTAGCGGGGTCTTGGAGACCCAGTACTTC.

This clonotype has more than one count but fewer than ten. The rearrangement uses TRBV6-1 and TRBJ2-3; 10 bases match TRBD2. Germline V CDR1 and CDR2: MNHNS, SASEGT. J lost 1 base, V lost 7 bases, and 11 bases had no gene match. CDR3 length: 17 amino acids. CDR3 in DNA: TGTGCCAGCACCTCTCCGGGACTAGCGAGGCGCACAGATACGCAGTATTTT. Translation: CASTSPGLARRTDTQYF.

The chain links TRBV7-2 to TRBJ1-3; D remains unclear. The germline V gene has CDR1 SGHTA and CDR2 FQGNSA. V lost 0 bases to trimming and J lost 0 bases, with 3 bases between them. The CDR3 totals 14 residues. The CDR3 loop is CASSLANSGNTIYF. In DNA form, the CDR3 reads TGTGCCAGCAGCTTAGCAAACTCTGGAAACACCATATATTTT.

This clonotype has just a few counts. The CDR3 bases are TGTGCCAGCAGCCTCCTAGCGGGGGCCTACGAGCAGTACTTC. It is translated as CASSLLAGAYEQYF. This chain links TRBV28 with TRBJ2-7, with TRBD2 identical over 10 bases. The trim removed 6 bases at V and 2 bases at J, leaving 4 bases unmatched. The CDR3 runs 14 residues. CDR1 MDHEN and CDR2 SYDVKM come from the germline V gene.